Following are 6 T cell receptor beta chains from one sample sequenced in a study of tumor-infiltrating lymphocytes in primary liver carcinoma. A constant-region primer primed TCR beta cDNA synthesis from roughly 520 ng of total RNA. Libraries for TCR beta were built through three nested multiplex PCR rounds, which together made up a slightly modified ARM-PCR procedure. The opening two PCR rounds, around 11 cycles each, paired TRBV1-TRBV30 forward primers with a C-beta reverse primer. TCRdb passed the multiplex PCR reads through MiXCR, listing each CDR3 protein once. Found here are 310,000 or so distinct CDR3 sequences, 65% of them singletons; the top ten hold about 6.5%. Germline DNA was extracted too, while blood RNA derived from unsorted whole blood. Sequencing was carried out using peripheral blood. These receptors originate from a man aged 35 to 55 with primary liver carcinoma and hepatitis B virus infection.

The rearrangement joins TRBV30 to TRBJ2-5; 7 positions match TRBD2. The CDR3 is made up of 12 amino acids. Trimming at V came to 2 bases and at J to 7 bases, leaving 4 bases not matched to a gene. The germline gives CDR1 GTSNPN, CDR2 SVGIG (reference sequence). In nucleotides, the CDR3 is TGTGCCTGGAGTAGCGGGATGGGGACCCAGTACTTC. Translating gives CAWSSGMGTQYF.

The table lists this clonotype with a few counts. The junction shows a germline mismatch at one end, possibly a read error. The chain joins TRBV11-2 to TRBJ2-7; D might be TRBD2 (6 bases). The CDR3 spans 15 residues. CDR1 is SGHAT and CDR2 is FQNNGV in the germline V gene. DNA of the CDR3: TGTGCCGGCAGCTCCGATTTGGAGGGGAAATACGAACAGTACTTC. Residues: CAGSSDLEGKYEQYF.

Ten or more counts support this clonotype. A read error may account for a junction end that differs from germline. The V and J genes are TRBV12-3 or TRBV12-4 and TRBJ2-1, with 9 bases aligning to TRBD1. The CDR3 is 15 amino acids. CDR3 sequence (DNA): TGTGCCAGCAGCTTAGGGGGACAGGGCTACAATGAGCAGTTCTTC. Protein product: CASSLGGQGYNEQFF.

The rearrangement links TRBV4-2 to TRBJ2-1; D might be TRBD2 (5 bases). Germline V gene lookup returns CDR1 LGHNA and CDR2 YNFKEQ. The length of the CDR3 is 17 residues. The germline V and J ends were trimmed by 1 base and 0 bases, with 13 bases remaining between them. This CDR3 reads CASSQGSRGSSYNEQFF. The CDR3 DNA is TGTGCCAGCAGCCAAGGATCCCGGGGAAGCTCCTACAATGAGCAGTTCTTC.

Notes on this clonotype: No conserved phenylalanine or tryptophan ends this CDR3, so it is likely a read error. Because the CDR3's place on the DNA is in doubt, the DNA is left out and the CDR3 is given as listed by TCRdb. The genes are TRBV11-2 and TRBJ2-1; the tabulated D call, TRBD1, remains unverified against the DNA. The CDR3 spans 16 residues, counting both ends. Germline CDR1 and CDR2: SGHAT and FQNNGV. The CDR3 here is CASSPRWQRSYNEHFV.

The CDR3 protein is CASSSLDRGRETQYF. As DNA, the CDR3 is TGCGCCAGCAGTTCCCTGGACAGGGGAAGAGAGACCCAGTACTTC. The chain joins TRBV10-2 to TRBJ2-5, with 9 nucleotides matching TRBD1. Germline CDR1 and CDR2: WSHSY and SAAADI. The CDR3 totals 15 residues. V lost 5 bases to trimming and J lost 4 bases; unmatched junction nucleotides: 8.